Each of the 27 T cell receptor beta chains below was sequenced from the same sample in a study of shared clonotypes between healthy human individuals. TCRdb's table, derived via immunoSEQ multiplex PCR, lists solely in-frame clones and lacks some. The sample shows fewer than 3 million clones, less than 95% of them seen only once. Material: naive CD4+ T cells from PBMCs. Regarding subset: CD45RA+ positively selected. The receptors stem from a man aged 18 to 35 in good health. Some clones in this sample may be carry-over from other donors' samples.

This chain joins TRBV9 and TRBJ1-2; TRBD1 might be the D (5 bases). CDR1 SGDLS and CDR2 YYNGEE come from the germline V gene. The CDR3 length is 15 residues. Trimming left V 4 bases short and J 0 bases short, with 13 bases between. CDR3 amino acids: CASSLGGTTNYGYTF. The CDR3 nucleotides read TGTGCCAGCAGCCTCGGGGGGACCACTAACTATGGCTACACCTTC.

The rearrangement joins TRBV19 to TRBJ2-7, with 9 bases that match TRBD1. The CDR3 runs to 14 residues. V was clipped by 6 bases and J by 2 bases; unmatched bases: 5. Germline CDR1 is LNHDA and CDR2 is SQIVND (reference sequence). This CDR3 reads CASRSDRGPYEQYF. The CDR3 nucleotides are TGTGCCAGTAGGTCGGACAGGGGACCCTACGAGCAGTACTTC.

J is TRBJ2-5 and V is TRBV12-5; TRBD2 aligns across 8 bases. The trim removed 5 bases at V and 5 bases at J, leaving 7 bases unmatched. This CDR3 contains 14 residues. The germline gives CDR1 LGHNT, CDR2 FRNRAP. CDR3: CASGPGGTPETQYF. The CDR3 DNA reads TGTGCTAGTGGTCCGGGAGGGACCCCCGAGACCCAGTACTTC.

This CDR3 reads CSAARAEGGTQYF. Here the CDR3 DNA reads TGCAGCGCTGCGCGGGCGGAAGGGGGGACCCAGTACTTC. V gene TRBV29-1 combines with J gene TRBJ2-5; possible D gene TRBD1, 6 bases. Trimming cost V 7 bases and J 7 bases, with 19 bases left between them. The CDR3 length is 13 residues. Germline CDR1 reads SQVTM; CDR2 reads ANQGSEA. Supplemented by reference TRBV29-1 and TRBJ2-5, the full variable domain reads SAVISQKPSRDICQRGTSLTIQCQVDSQVTMMFWYRQQPGQSLTLIATANQGSEATYESGFVIDKFPISRPNLTFSTLTVSNMSPEDSSIYLCSAARAEGGTQYFGPGTRLLVL.

The chain recombines TRBV4-2 with TRBJ2-1; 11 bases match TRBD2. Germline V gene lookup returns CDR1 LGHNA and CDR2 YNFKEQ. This CDR3 is built from 16 residues. With 5 bases clipped from V and 4 bases from J, the junction kept 7 bases outside the gene matches. The CDR3 bases are TGTGCCAGCAGCTGGGGATCTAGCGGGGGGTACAATGAGCAGTTCTTC. Its translation is CASSWGSSGGYNEQFF.

Worth noting for this clone: This sample includes further DNA sequences coding for the same CDR3. The chain links TRBV30 to TRBJ1-1; D not resolved. Germline assignment: CDR1 GTSNPN and CDR2 SVGIG (reference sequence). The length of the CDR3 is 12 residues. Trimming removed 4 bases at V and 0 bases at J, with 6 bases between. The CDR3: CAWNRMNTEAFF. CDR3 DNA sequence: TGTGCCTGGAATCGCATGAACACTGAAGCTTTCTTT.

This chain joins TRBV5-1 and TRBJ2-2; D gene uncertain. V lost 2 bases and J 6 bases, leaving 8 bases between the germline ends. The CDR3 length is 13 residues. Germline assignment: CDR1 SGHRS and CDR2 YFSETQ. CDR3 coding DNA: TGCGCCAGCAGCTTTTCAGCAGCCGGGGAGCTGTTTTTT. Protein: CASSFSAAGELFF.

This rearrangement joins TRBV19 to TRBJ1-2; the match to TRBD1 covers 8 bases. The CDR3 is made up of 16 amino acids. V gave up 1 base and J gave up 4 bases; unmatched junction bases: 8. CDR1 and CDR2 from the germline V gene are LNHDA and SQIVND (reference sequence). Here the CDR3 reads CASSIGTGRGFYGYTF. DNA for the CDR3: TGTGCCAGTAGTATAGGGACAGGGAGAGGCTTCTATGGCTACACCTTC.

The chain couples TRBV9 to TRBJ1-3; unclear D gene. CDR3 length: 17 residues. Trimming shortened V by 3 bases and J by 0 bases, and 16 bases separated the two germline ends. In germline, CDR1 is SGDLS, CDR2 YYNGEE. The CDR3 DNA is TGTGCCAGCAGCGCCCAGCCTGACACTAGCTCTGGAAACACCATATATTTT. As protein: CASSAQPDTSSGNTIYF.

The chain couples TRBV14 to TRBJ2-3, with D uncertain. The CDR3 covers 14 residues. The germline CDR1 and CDR2 sequences are SGHDN and FVKESK. The germline V and J ends were trimmed by 2 bases and 9 bases, with 15 bases remaining between them. CDR3 sequence: CASSQTQIGQTQYF. The CDR3, as DNA: TGTGCCAGCAGCCAAACACAGATAGGGCAAACGCAGTATTTT.

The genes are TRBV5-6 and TRBJ2-7, with 10 bases identical to TRBD2. Germline V gene lookup returns CDR1 SGHDT and CDR2 YYEEEE. Trimming cost V 1 base and J 4 bases; bases outside gene matches: 2. The CDR3 extends over 14 amino acids. The CDR3 protein is CASSLLAGAYEQYF. CDR3 DNA sequence: TGTGCCAGCAGCTTGCTAGCGGGAGCATACGAGCAGTACTTC.

The chain uses TRBV5-1 and TRBJ2-7; 12 bases match TRBD2. Germline CDR1 SGHRS, CDR2 YFSETQ. The V and J ends lost 0 bases and 6 bases, in that order; junction bases with no gene match: 7. The CDR3 spans 16 residues. DNA for the CDR3: TGCGCCAGCAGCTTGGGGGGCTGGACTAGCGGGACCGAGCAGTACTTC. Amino acids: CASSLGGWTSGTEQYF.

J is TRBJ1-1 and V is TRBV6-5; D is ambiguous. CDR3 length: 13 residues. V was cut by 10 bases and J by 4 bases, with 16 bases left in between. Germline assignment: CDR1 MNHEY and CDR2 SVGAGI. The CDR3 protein is CATLTAGGTEAFF. In DNA, the CDR3 is TGTGCCACCCTCACGGCAGGCGGCACTGAAGCTTTCTTT.

V gene TRBV27 combines with J gene TRBJ2-7; 7 bases are shared with TRBD1. CDR3 length equals 14 residues. The V segment lost 3 bases and the J segment 7 bases; nucleotides outside the gene matches: 9. Germline V gene sequence: CDR1 MNHEY, CDR2 SMNVEV (reference sequence). The CDR3 nucleotides are TGTGCCAGCAGTTTCTTCAGGGGGAAGGGAGAGCAGTACTTC. The encoded protein is CASSFFRGKGEQYF.

The J gene is TRBJ2-2, the V gene TRBV25-1, with 7 bases lining up with TRBD1. The CDR3 extends over 16 amino acids. The J segment lost 0 bases and the V segment lost 6 bases, leaving 7 bases of the junction unmatched. Germline CDR1 MGHDK, CDR2 SYGVNS. CDR3 coding DNA: TGTGCCAGCAGGGAGACAGGGCTTACGAACACCGGGGAGCTGTTTTTT. Its translation is CASRETGLTNTGELFF.

This clone appeared a single time. The V call is TRBV28, the J call TRBJ2-7; 9 nucleotides align to TRBD1. This CDR3 has 15 residues. Germline values: CDR1 MDHEN, CDR2 SYDVKM. V lost 1 base to trimming and J lost 6 bases; unmatched junction nucleotides: 7. The CDR3 nucleotides read TGTGCCAGCAGTTTATTTGGGACAGGGTCTGTCGAGCAGTACTTC. This translates into CASSLFGTGSVEQYF.

This chain uses TRBV7-8 with TRBJ1-1; the D gene is possibly TRBD1 (5 bases). This CDR3 is built from 15 residues. Trimming cost V 1 base and J 6 bases, with 15 bases left between them. Germline V gives CDR1 SGHVS, CDR2 FQNEAQ. CDR3 in amino acids: CASSLVLGAGAEAFF. For the CDR3, the DNA is TGTGCCAGCAGCTTAGTACTCGGTGCGGGGGCTGAAGCTTTCTTT.

CDR3 amino acids: CASSFTVGQVTSTDTQYF. CDR3 bases: TGCGCCAGCAGCTTCACCGTGGGACAGGTAACTAGCACAGATACGCAGTATTTT. The gene calls are TRBV5-1 and TRBJ2-3; 8 bases are shared with TRBD1. The CDR3 is 18 amino acids. Per the germline V gene, CDR1 is SGHRS and CDR2 is YFSETQ. With 2 bases clipped from V and 0 bases from J, the junction kept 11 bases outside the gene matches.

The chain carries TRBV7-9 and TRBJ1-2; maybe TRBD1 (6 bases). Trimming shortened V by 1 base and J by 4 bases, and 10 bases separated the two germline ends. The germline V gene has CDR1 SEHNR and CDR2 FQNEAQ (reference sequence). The CDR3 has 14 amino acids. CDR3 amino acids: CASSLGTVSYGYTF. In nucleotides, the CDR3 is TGTGCCAGCAGCTTAGGGACAGTAAGCTATGGCTACACCTTC.

The chain employs TRBV10-3 and TRBJ1-2; 7 bases map to TRBD1. Per the germline V gene, CDR1 is ENHRY and CDR2 is SYGVKD. Trimming took 10 bases from V and 4 from J; bases not matched to a gene: 9. The CDR3 contains 13 residues. CDR3 loop: CATVNRDSYGYTF. The CDR3, as DNA: TGTGCCACGGTCAACCGGGACAGCTATGGCTACACCTTC.

This clone was seen a single time. This chain connects TRBV28 to TRBJ1-5, with D possibly matching TRBD1 (5 bases). In germline, CDR1 is MDHEN, CDR2 SYDVKM. The V end was cut by 2 bases, the J end by 5 bases, with 10 bases between. CDR3 length: 14 amino acids. The CDR3 is CASSLEGRHQPQHF. Written as DNA, the CDR3 is TGTGCCAGCAGTTTAGAGGGGCGGCATCAGCCCCAGCATTTT.

Remarks on this clone: This same CDR3 is encoded by further DNA sequences in the sample. The chain employs TRBV4-2 and TRBJ1-2; TRBD1 agrees at 9 bases. The CDR3 is 15 residues long. The V gene's germline CDR1 is LGHNA and CDR2 YNFKEQ. With 2 bases clipped from V and 1 base from J, the junction kept 2 bases outside the gene matches. The CDR3 spells CASSQRQGGNYGYTF. In nucleotides, the CDR3 is TGTGCCAGCAGCCAACGACAGGGGGGTAACTATGGCTACACCTTC.

V and J are TRBV7-9 and TRBJ2-7, with 7 bases identical to TRBD2. The CDR3 spans 17 residues. CDR1 and CDR2 (germline): SEHNR, FQNEAQ (reference sequence). V trimming: 1 base; J trimming: 0 bases; junction bases outside the gene matches: 9. CDR3 DNA: TGTGCCAGCAGCTTAGGAGGGGCTAGCGGAAGCTCCTACGAGCAGTACTTC. Its protein is CASSLGGASGSSYEQYF.

This clone was counted a single time. The same CDR3 arises from other DNA sequences in this sample as well. V gene TRBV9 combines with J gene TRBJ2-7; D possibly corresponds to TRBD2 (6 bases). Germline CDR1 and CDR2: SGDLS and YYNGEE. This CDR3 region has 14 residues. V was cut by 2 bases and J by 1 base, with 10 bases left in between. The CDR3 spells CASSVGTASYEQYF. The CDR3 DNA follows: TGTGCCAGCAGCGTTGGGACTGCTTCCTACGAGCAGTACTTC.

CDR3 residues: CASSLTGAAKNIQYF. Here the CDR3 DNA reads TGTGCCAGCAGCTTGACGGGGGCGGCCAAAAACATTCAGTACTTC. This rearrangement joins TRBV7-9 to TRBJ2-4, with D perhaps being TRBD1 or TRBD2 (6 bases each). The CDR3 has 15 residues. Trimming stripped 3 bases from V and 1 base from J, with 10 bases between. Germline V gene sequence: CDR1 SEHNR, CDR2 FQNEAQ (reference sequence).

This clone was detected only once. Different DNA sequences within this sample yield the same CDR3. The chain links TRBV7-2 to TRBJ2-2, with D possibly TRBD2 on 5 matching bases. CDR1 is SGHTA and CDR2 is FQGNSA in the germline V gene. This CDR3 has 14 amino acids. The V gene lost 1 base and the J gene lost 4 bases, with 7 bases spanning the gap. CDR3 sequence: CASSLGGSTGELFF. The CDR3 coding sequence is TGTGCCAGCAGCTTAGGTGGGAGCACCGGGGAGCTGTTTTTT.

This clone was observed a few times. The chain carries TRBV18 and TRBJ1-1; D ambiguous. This CDR3 region has 12 residues. In germline, CDR1 is KGHSH, CDR2 LQKENI. The V gene lost 6 bases and the J gene lost 1 base, with 6 bases spanning the gap. The CDR3 loop reads CASSGGNTEAFF. The CDR3 region has the DNA TGTGCCAGCTCCGGTGGGAACACTGAAGCTTTCTTT. Using reference TRBV18 and TRBJ1-1 for the parts outside the CDR3, the full variable domain is NAGVMQNPRHLVRRRGQEARLRCSPMKGHSHVYWYRQLPEEGLKFMVYLQKENIIDESGMPKERFSAEFPKEGPSILRIQQVVRGDSAAYFCASSGGNTEAFFGQGTRLTVV.